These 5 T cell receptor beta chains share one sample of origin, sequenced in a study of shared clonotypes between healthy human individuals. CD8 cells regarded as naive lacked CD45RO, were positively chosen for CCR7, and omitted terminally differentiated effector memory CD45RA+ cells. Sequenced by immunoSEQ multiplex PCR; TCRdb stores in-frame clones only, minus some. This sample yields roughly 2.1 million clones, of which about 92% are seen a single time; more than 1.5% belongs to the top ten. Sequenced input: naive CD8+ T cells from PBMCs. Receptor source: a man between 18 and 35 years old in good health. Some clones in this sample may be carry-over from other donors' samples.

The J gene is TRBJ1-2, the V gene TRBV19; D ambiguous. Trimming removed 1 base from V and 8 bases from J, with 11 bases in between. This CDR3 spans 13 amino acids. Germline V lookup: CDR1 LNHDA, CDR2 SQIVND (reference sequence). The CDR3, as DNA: TGTGCCAGTAGTATAGCTGCCGGGGTCGGCTACACCTTC. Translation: CASSIAAGVGYTF.

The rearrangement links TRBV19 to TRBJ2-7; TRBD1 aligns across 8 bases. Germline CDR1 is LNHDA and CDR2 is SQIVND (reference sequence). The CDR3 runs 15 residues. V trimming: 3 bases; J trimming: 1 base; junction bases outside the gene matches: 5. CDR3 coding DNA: TGTGCCAGTAGTATCTCCGACAGGGGTTCCTACGAGCAGTACTTC. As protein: CASSISDRGSYEQYF.

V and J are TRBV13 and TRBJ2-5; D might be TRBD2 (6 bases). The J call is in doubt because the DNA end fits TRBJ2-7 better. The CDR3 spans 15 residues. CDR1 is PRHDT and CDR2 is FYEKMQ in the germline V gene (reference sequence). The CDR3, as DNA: TGTGCCAGCAGCTCCGAGGGTGATAGCGGCTACGAGCAGTACTTC. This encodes CASSSEGDSGYEQYF.

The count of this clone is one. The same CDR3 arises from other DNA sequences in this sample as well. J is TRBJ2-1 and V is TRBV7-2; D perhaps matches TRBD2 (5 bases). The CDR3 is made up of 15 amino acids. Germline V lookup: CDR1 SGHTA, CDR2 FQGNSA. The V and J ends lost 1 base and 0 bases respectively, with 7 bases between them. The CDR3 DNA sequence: TGTGCCAGCAGCTTAGTGGGGAGCTCCTACAATGAGCAGTTCTTC. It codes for CASSLVGSSYNEQFF.

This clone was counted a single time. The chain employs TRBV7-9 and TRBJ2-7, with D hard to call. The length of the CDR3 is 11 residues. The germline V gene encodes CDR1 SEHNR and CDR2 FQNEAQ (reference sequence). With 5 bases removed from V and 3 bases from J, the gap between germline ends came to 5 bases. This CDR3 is CASSGIYEQYF. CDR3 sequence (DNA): TGTGCCAGCAGCGGTATCTACGAGCAGTACTTC.